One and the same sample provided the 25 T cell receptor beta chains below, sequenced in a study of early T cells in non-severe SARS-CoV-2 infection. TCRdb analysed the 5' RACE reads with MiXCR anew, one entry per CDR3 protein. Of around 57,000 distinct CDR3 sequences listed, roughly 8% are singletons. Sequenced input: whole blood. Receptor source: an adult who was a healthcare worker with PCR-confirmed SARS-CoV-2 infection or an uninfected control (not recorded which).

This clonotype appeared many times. The CDR3 region has the DNA TGTGCCAGCAGTTTGTCAACTTGGTTGGACGAGACCCAGTACTTC. It specifies CASSLSTWLDETQYF. This chain joins TRBV12-3 or TRBV12-4 and TRBJ2-5; D unresolved. CDR3 size: 15 residues. Trimming removed 3 bases from V and 5 bases from J, with 16 bases in between.

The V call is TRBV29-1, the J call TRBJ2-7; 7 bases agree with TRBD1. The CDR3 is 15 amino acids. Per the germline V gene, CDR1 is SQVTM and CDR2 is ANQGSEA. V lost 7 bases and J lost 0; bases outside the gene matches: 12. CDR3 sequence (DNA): TGCAGCGCCGAGGAACCCAGGGGGAGCTCCTACGAGCAGTACTTC. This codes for CSAEEPRGSSYEQYF.

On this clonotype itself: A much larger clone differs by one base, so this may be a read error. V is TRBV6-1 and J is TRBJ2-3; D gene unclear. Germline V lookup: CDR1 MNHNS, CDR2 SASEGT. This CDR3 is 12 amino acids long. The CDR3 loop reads CASSPLTDTPYF. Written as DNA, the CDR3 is TGTGCCAGCAGTCCCCTTACAGATACGCCGTATTTT.

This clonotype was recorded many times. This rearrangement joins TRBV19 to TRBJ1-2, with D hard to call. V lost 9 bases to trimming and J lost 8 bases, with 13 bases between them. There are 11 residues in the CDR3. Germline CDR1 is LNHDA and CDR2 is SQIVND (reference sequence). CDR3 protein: CASGPFSGYTF. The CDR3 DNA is TGTGCCAGCGGACCGTTTTCAGGCTACACCTTC.

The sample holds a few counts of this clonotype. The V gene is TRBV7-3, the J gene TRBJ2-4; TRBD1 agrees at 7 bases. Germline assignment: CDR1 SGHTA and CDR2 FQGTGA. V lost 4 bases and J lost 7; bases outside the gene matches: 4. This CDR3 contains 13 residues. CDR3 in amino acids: CASSSGGWNIQYF. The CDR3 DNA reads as TGTGCCAGCAGCTCAGGGGGATGGAACATTCAGTACTTC.

The CDR3 here is CASSETNRGAEAFF. The CDR3 DNA is TGTGCCAGCAGCGAGACCAACAGGGGCGCTGAAGCTTTCTTT. The chain couples TRBV28 to TRBJ1-1; 7 bases map to TRBD1. Germline lookup yields CDR1 MDHEN and CDR2 SYDVKM. V gave up 6 bases and J gave up 6 bases; unmatched junction bases: 10. The CDR3 runs to 14 residues.

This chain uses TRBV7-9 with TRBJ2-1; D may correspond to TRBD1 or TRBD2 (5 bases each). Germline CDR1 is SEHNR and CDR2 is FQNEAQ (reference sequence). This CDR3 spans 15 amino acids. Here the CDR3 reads CTPGASGRKSDEQFF. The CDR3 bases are TGTACTCCCGGGGCCTCGGGACGCAAGAGCGATGAGCAGTTCTTC.

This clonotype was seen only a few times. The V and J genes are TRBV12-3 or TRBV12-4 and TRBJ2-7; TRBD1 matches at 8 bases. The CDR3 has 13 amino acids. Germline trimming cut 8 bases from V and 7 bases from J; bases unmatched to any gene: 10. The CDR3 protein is CASRVQGAKEQYF. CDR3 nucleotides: TGTGCCAGCCGCGTGCAGGGGGCGAAGGAGCAGTACTTC.

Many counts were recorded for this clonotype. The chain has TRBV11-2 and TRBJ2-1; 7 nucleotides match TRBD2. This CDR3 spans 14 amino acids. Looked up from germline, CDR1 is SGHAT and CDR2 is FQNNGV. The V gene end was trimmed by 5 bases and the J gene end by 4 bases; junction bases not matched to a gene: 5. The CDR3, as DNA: TGTGCCAGCAGCCCGAGGGACTATTACAATGAGCAGTTCTTC. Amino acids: CASSPRDYYNEQFF.

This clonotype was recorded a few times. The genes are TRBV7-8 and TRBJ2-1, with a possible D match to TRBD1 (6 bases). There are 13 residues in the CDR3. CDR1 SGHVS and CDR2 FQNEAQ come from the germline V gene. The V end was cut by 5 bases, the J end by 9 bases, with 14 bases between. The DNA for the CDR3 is TGTGCCAGCAGCGCGAATTTGGACAGTGAGCAGTTCTTC. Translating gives CASSANLDSEQFF.

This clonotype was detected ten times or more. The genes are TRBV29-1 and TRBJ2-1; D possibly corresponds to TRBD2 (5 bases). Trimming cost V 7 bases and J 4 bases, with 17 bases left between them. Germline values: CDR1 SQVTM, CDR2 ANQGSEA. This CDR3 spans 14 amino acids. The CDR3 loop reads CSAALSGLYNEQFF. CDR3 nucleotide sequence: TGCAGCGCCGCCCTATCGGGATTGTACAATGAGCAGTTCTTC.

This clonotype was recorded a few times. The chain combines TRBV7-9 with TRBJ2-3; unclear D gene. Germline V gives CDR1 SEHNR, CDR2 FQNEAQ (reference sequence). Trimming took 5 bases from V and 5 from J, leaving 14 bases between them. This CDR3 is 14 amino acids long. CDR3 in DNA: TGTGCCAGCAGCACGGCCCTGGACGGAGATACGCAGTATTTT. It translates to CASSTALDGDTQYF.

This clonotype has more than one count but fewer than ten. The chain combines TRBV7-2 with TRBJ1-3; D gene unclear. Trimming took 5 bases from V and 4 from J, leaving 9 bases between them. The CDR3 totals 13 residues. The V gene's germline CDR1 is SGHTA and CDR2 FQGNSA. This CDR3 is CASSRPDGNTIYF. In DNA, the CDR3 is TGTGCCAGCAGCAGACCTGACGGAAACACCATATATTTT.

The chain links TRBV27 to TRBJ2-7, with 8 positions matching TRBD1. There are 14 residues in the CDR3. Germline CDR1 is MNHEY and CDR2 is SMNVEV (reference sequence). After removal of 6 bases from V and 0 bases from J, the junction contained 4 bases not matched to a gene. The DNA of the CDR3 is TGTGCCAGCAGACCCGGGACAGGCTCCTACGAGCAGTACTTC. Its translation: CASRPGTGSYEQYF.

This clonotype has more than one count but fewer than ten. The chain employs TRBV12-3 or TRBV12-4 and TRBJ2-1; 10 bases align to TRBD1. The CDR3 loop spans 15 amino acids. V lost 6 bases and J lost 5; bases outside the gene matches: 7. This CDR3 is CASRTTGGYNNEQFF. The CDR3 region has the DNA TGTGCCAGCAGGACGACAGGGGGCTACAACAATGAGCAGTTCTTC.

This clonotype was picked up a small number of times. The CDR3 coding sequence is TGCAGCGCCTACGGGACTAGCTCCCTCTATGAGCAGTTCTTC. Residues: CSAYGTSSLYEQFF. This chain connects TRBV29-1 to TRBJ2-1, with 9 bases fitting TRBD2. Germline V gene lookup returns CDR1 SQVTM and CDR2 ANQGSEA. The CDR3 runs 14 residues. The ends lost 7 bases at V and 8 bases at J; junction bases unmatched: 12.

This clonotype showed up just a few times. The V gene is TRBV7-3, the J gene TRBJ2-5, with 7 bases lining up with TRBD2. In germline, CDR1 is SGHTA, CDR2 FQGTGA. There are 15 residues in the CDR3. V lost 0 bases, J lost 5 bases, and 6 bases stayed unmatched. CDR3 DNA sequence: TGTGCCAGCAGCTTAACCCCACTAGCGACTGAGACCCAGTACTTC. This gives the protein CASSLTPLATETQYF.

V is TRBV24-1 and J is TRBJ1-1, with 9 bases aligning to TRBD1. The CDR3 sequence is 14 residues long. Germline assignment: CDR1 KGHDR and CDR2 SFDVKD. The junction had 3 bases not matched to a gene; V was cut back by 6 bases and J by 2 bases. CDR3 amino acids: CATSSTGGNTEAFF. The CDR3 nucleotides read TGTGCCACCAGTTCTACAGGGGGCAACACTGAAGCTTTCTTT.

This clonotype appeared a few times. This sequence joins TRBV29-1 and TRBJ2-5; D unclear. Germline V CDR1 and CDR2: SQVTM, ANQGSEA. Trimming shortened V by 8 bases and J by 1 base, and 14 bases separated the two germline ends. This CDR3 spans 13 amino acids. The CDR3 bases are TGCAGCTCTTTAAAGGACGGCCAAGAGACCCAGTACTTC. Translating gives CSSLKDGQETQYF.

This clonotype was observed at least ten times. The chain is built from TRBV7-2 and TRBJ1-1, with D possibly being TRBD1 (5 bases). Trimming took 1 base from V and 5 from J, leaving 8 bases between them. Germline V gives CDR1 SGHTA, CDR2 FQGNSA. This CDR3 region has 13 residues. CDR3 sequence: CASSLEGRTEAFF. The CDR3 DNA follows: TGTGCCAGCAGCTTAGAGGGGAGGACTGAAGCTTTCTTT.

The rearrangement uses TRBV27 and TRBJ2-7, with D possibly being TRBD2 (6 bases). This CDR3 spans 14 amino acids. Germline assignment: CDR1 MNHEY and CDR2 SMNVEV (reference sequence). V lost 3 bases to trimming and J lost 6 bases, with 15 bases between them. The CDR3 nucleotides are TGTGCCAGCAGTTTGAGCGGGCCCTTCCTCGAGCAGTACTTC. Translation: CASSLSGPFLEQYF.

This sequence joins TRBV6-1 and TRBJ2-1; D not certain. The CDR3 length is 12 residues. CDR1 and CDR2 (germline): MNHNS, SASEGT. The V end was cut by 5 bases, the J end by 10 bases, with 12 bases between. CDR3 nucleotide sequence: TGTGCCAGCAGTAAAAGAGTTGGCGAGCAGTTCTTC. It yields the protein CASSKRVGEQFF.

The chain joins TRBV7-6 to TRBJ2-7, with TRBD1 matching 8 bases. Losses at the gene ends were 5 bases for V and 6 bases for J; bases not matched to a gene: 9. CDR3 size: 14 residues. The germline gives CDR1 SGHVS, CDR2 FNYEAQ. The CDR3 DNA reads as TGTGCCAGCAGCGCCTTTACAGGGGGAAGCGAGCAGTACTTC. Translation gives CASSAFTGGSEQYF. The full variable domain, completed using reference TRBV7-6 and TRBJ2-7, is GAGVSQSPRYKVTKRGQDVALRCDPISGHVSLYWYRQALGQGPEFLTYFNYEAQQDKSGLPNDRFSAERPEGSISTLTIQRTEQRDSAMYRCASSAFTGGSEQYFGPGTRLTVT.

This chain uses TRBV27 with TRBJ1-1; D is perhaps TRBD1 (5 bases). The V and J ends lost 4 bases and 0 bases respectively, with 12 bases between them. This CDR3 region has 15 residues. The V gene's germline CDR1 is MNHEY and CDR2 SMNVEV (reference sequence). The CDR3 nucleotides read TGTGCCAGCAGTTCAGCGGGACGGCTGAACACTGAAGCTTTCTTT. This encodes CASSSAGRLNTEAFF.

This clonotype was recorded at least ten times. CDR3: CASSRLGRGTYNEQFF. In DNA form, the CDR3 reads TGTGCCAGCAGTCGACTGGGCAGGGGAACCTACAATGAGCAGTTCTTC. This sequence joins TRBV28 and TRBJ2-1, with a weak D call TRBD1 (6 bases). Germline CDR1 and CDR2: MDHEN and SYDVKM. This CDR3 is built from 16 residues. Trimming left V 5 bases short and J 2 bases short, with 16 bases between.